The sequence of this T cell receptor (beta chain) was determined in a study of T cells in Graves' hyperthyroidism and ophthalmopathy (dated by TCRdb to between 2017 and 2020). For the study in its entirety: Peripheral blood samples were taken at the time of initial diagnosis, prior to any treatment. For training and testing, the 100 or so patients in the discovery cohort were randomly divided in a 7:3 ratio. To identify distinguishing TCR V-J signatures, a discovery cohort of about 95 patients was used, comprising some 45 with Graves' ophthalmopathy and some 57 with stable Graves' hyperthyroidism. In over five Graves' hyperthyroidism patients, the study also compared T-cell repertoires from thyroid tissue with T-cell repertoires from blood. TCR Vbeta CDR3 sequencing of roughly 140 peripheral blood samples (about 45 ophthalmopathy, about 74 hyperthyroidism and approximately 17 progressor patients) is reported in the paper. Once sampling was done, hyperthyroidism patients were given methimazole at a starting dose of 30 mg daily, whereas ophthalmopathy patients were given high-dose intravenous methylprednisolone. Prospective prediction of ophthalmopathy was tested in an independent validation cohort consisting of some 19 hyperthyroidism patients and over 15 patients who later progressed to ophthalmopathy. The paper's findings and limits, for the study overall: A 13 V-J signature model separated ophthalmopathy from stable hyperthyroidism, with roughly 88% sensitivity and 81% to 82% specificity in cross-validation and 80%/75% in testing. No statistical method was used to set the sample size in advance, and investigators knew the group allocation. Most expanded thyroid clonotypes (frequency above 0.001) were also detected in blood, suggesting blood repertoires may reflect thyroid immune responses. In validation, the model predicted progression to ophthalmopathy a median of about 6 months before onset, with approximately 71% sensitivity and 72.22% specificity.

This clonotype was picked up many times. Its specific antigen is unknown. It has no much larger one-base neighbor in the sample; base qualities were not kept. From its cysteine to its phenylalanine, the CDR3 spans 16 amino acids. Only the CDR3 region is kept as DNA, spanning 48 bases read in frame from base 1. V has 3 bases trimmed and J has 6 bases trimmed; junction bases matching no gene number 10. The germline V gene (reference sequence) gives CDR1 as SEHNR and CDR2 as FQNEAQ. The TCR beta CDR3 regions were amplified from the RNA transcripts. A first-round RT-PCR of the TCR CDR3 used the HTBI primer set with the Qiagen OneStep RT-PCR kit. Libraries were constructed in a second round of multiplex PCR, after which size selection and purification were carried out. Libraries were sequenced paired-end with 100 bp reads on an Illumina HiSeq2000. In the original analysis: SOAPnuke was used to process the raw data, with reads discarded if the reads contained adapters or uncalled bases, had a mean Phred below 15, or lacked an exact constant-primer or identifier match. High-quality paired reads were merged with COPE v1.2.5, and unique nucleotide sequences were defined as clonotypes. Clonotypes were aligned to IMGT TRBV, TRBD and TRBJ reference segments using MiTCR v1.1. The analysis included only V-J combinations with a frequency above 0.0001, which together covered roughly 99% of the repertoires. A TCS score was defined as the ratio of F50 (clonal expansion) to E x V (chaos), with BLOSUM62-based TCRdist applied between CDR3 peptides within each V-J. Welch's t-statistics and random forest reduced fewer than 550 V-J features to 10 to 15, which were used in a naive Bayes classifier (R e1071). TCRdb redid the processing of the public reads, applying fastp at Q25 and MiXCR, and retained in-frame beta chains. Every entry covers one CDR3 protein and lists the most common genes and DNA from its rows. These V and J calls are TCRdb output, not the study's own analysis. A total of a few hundred thousand distinct CDR3 sequences appear in this sample, 13% of them only once. The ten largest clones capture around 21% of the sample.

Hyperthyroidism patients were newly diagnosed, had a disease duration of under 2 months, and were aged 18 to 65 years. Exclusion was applied to patients with uncontrolled infections, other autoimmune diseases, pregnancy or lactation. Diagnoses were established on the basis of clinical symptoms, serum thyroxine and TRAb, thyroid ultrasound, and orbital computed tomography. Blood from progressor patients was drawn when they were first diagnosed with hyperthyroidism, before any ophthalmopathy symptoms appeared. PBMCs were separated from roughly 10 ml of fresh peripheral blood using Ficoll-Paque density gradient centrifugation. Progressor patients were first diagnosed with Graves' hyperthyroidism and then developed ophthalmopathy during follow-up. Trizol reagent was used to extract total RNA, and RNA quality was then checked on an Agilent 2100 Bioanalyzer.

The TCR originated in a man aged 30 to 45 with Graves' hyperthyroidism that later progressed to Graves' ophthalmopathy. The chain is assembled from TRBV7-9 and TRBJ2-1, and 8 junction bases match TRBD1. Sequenced: blood. This receptor carries the CDR3 CASSLGYGQGSNEQFF. In nucleotides, the sequence is TGTGCCAGCAGCTTGGGGTACGGACAGGGCAGCAATGAGCAGTTCTTC.